The TCR beta chain under discussion was sequenced for a study of human T cells and chemical hapten exposure. Study context: The use of 2% DPC on roughly 2 cm by roughly 2 cm of upper inner arm skin constituted sensitization.

Findings of the study overall: Relative to controls, expanded TCRs formed significantly more large CDR3 similarity clusters.

Time point of the sample: patch test 3, about 24 weeks after DPC sensitization. Treatment denoted: therapeutic diphenylcyclopropenone sensitization with weekly scalp DPC. In the case of this clonotype: The antigen remains undetermined. A much larger clonotype is one base distant, so this may be a read error.

TCRdb independently ran MiXCR on the RACE reads; one entry per CDR3 protein. Here the sample spans approximately 86,000 distinct CDR3 sequences, 9.5% to 13% being singletons. This TCR came from a woman younger than 45 with alopecia areata. Some clones in this sample may be carry-over from other donors' samples. The input for sequencing was whole blood, taken in connection with sensitization to the hapten diphenylcyclopropenone (DPC).

The CDR3 DNA follows: TGTACCAGCAGCTTATGGGCCAGCGGGACCCAAAGGGCCCAGTACTTC. The encoded protein is CTSSLWASGTQRAQYF. The chain is built from TRBV13 and TRBJ2-5; 7 nucleotides line up with TRBD2. CDR1 PRHDT and CDR2 FYEKMQ come from the germline V gene (reference sequence). The CDR3 runs 16 residues.